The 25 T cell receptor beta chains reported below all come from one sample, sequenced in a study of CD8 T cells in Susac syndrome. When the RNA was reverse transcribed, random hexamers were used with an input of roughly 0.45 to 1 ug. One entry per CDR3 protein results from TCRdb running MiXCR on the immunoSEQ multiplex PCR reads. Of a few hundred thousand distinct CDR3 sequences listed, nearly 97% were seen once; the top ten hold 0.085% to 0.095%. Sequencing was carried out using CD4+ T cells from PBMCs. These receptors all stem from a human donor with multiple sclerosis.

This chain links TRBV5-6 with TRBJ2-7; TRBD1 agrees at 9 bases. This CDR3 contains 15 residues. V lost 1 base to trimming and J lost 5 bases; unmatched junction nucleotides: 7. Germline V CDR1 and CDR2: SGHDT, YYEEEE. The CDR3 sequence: CASSLRDRAVNEQYF. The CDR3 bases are TGTGCCAGCAGCTTGAGGGACAGGGCTGTCAACGAGCAGTACTTC.

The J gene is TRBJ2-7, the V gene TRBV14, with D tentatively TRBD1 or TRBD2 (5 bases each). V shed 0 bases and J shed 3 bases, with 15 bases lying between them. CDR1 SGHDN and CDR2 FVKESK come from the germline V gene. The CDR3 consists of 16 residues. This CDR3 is CASSQDTAGRYYEQYF. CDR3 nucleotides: TGTGCCAGCAGCCAAGATACCGCAGGGAGATACTACGAGCAGTACTTC. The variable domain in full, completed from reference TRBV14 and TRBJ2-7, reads EAGVTQFPSHSVIEKGQTVTLRCDPISGHDNLYWYRRVMGKEIKFLLHFVKESKQDESGMPNNRFLAERTGGTYSTLKVQPAELEDSGVYFCASSQDTAGRYYEQYFGPGTRLTVT.

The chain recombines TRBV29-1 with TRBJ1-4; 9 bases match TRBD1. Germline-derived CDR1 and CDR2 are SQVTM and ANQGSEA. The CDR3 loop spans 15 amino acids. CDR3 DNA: TGCCCAGTTGAATGGGGGACAGGGATCGGTGAAAAACTGTTTTTT. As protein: CPVEWGTGIGEKLFF.

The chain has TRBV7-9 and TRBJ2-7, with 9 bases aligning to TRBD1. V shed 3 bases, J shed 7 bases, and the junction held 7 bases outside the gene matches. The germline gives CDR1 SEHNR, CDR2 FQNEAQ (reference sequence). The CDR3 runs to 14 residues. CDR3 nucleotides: TGTGCCAGCAGCTTCGCCGGGACAGGGAGAGAGCAGTACTTC. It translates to CASSFAGTGREQYF.

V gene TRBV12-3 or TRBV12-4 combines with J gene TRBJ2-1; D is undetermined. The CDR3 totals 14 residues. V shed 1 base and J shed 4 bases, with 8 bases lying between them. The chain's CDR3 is CASSLGDWYNEQFF. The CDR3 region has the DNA TGTGCCAGCAGTTTAGGCGACTGGTACAATGAGCAGTTCTTC.

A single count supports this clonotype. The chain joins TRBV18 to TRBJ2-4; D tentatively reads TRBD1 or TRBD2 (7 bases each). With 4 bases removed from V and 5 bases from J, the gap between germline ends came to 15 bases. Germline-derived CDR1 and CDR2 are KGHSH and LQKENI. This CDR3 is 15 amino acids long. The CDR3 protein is CASSQHRGGENIQYF. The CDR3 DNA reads TGTGCCAGCTCACAACACAGGGGAGGGGAAAACATTCAGTACTTC.

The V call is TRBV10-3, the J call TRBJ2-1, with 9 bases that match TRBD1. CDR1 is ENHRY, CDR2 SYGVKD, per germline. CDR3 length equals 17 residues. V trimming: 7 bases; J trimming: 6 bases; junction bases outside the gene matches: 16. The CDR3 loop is CAIKGQGAGTTPNEQFF. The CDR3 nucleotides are TGTGCCATCAAGGGACAGGGCGCAGGGACTACCCCCAATGAGCAGTTCTTC.

The CDR3 region is CSVGKGARTEAFF. The CDR3 DNA follows: TGCAGCGTTGGGAAGGGGGCGCGGACTGAAGCTTTCTTT. The rearrangement uses TRBV29-1 and TRBJ1-1; 7 positions match TRBD1. V was pared by 4 bases and J by 5 bases, with 7 bases of the junction left unmatched. The CDR3 is 13 residues long. Germline V gives CDR1 SQVTM, CDR2 ANQGSEA. Full variable domain (rest looked up from reference TRBV29-1 and TRBJ1-1): SAVISQKPSRDICQRGTSLTIQCQVDSQVTMMFWYRQQPGQSLTLIATANQGSEATYESGFVIDKFPISRPNLTFSTLTVSNMSPEDSSIYLCSVGKGARTEAFFGQGTRLTVV.

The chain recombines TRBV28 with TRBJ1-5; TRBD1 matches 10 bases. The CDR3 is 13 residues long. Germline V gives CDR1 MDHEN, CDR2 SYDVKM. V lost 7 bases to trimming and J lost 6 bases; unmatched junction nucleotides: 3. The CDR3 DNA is TGTGCCAGCACGGACAGGGGGGGTCAGCCCCAGCATTTT. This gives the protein CASTDRGGQPQHF.

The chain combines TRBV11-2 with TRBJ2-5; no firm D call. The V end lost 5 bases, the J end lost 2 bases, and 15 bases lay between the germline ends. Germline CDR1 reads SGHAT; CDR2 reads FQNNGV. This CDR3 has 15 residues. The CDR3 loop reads CASSDRVDSQETQYF. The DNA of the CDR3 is TGTGCCAGCAGCGACCGCGTAGATTCGCAAGAGACCCAGTACTTC.

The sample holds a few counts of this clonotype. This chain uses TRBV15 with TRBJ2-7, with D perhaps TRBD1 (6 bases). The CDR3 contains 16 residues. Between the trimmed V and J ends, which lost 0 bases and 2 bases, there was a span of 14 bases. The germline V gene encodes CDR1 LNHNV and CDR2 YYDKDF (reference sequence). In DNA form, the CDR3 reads TGTGCCACCAGCAGAGATGGAACAGGGCTAACCTACGAGCAGTACTTC. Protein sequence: CATSRDGTGLTYEQYF. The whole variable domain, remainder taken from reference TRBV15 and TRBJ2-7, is DAMVIQNPRYQVTQFGKPVTLSCSQTLNHNVMYWYQQKSSQAPKLLFHYYDKDFNNEADTPDNFQSRRPNTSFCFLDIRSPGLGDTAMYLCATSRDGTGLTYEQYFGPGTRLTVT.

The CDR3 DNA is TGTGCCAGCAGCCCCTCGCGGGGACCCTCCTACGAGCAGTACTTC. This encodes CASSPSRGPSYEQYF. The chain recombines TRBV3-1 with TRBJ2-7; D possibly corresponds to TRBD2 (6 bases). The CDR3 consists of 15 residues. Trimming stripped 4 bases from V and 0 bases from J, with 13 bases between. CDR1 LGHDT and CDR2 YNNKEL come from the germline V gene (reference sequence).

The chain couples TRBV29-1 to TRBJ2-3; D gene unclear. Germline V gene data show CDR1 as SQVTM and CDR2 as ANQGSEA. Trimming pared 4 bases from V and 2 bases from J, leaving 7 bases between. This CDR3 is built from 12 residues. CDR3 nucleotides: TGCAGCGTTGTGCCCTACACAGATACGCAGTATTTT. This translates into CSVVPYTDTQYF.

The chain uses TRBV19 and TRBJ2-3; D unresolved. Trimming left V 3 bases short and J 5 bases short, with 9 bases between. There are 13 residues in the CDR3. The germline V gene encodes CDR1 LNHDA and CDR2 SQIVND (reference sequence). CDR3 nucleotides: TGTGCCAGTAGTATGATAGGCCTAGATACGCAGTATTTT. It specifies CASSMIGLDTQYF.

The CDR3 DNA follows: TGCAGCGTTGGAGGGGCAGAGACCCAGTACTTC. It translates to CSVGGAETQYF. The chain recombines TRBV29-1 with TRBJ2-5; D possibly matches TRBD1 or TRBD2 (5 bases each). CDR1 and CDR2 from the germline V gene are SQVTM and ANQGSEA. The ends were cut back, 4 bases at V and 4 bases at J, with 7 bases in the middle. This CDR3 has 11 residues. Filled out from reference TRBV29-1 and TRBJ2-5, the complete variable domain reads SAVISQKPSRDICQRGTSLTIQCQVDSQVTMMFWYRQQPGQSLTLIATANQGSEATYESGFVIDKFPISRPNLTFSTLTVSNMSPEDSSIYLCSVGGAETQYFGPGTRLLVL.

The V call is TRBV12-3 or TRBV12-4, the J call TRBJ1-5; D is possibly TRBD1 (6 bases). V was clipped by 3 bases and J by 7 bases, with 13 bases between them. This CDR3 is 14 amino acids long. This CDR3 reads CASSFGGTGQPQHF. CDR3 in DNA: TGTGCCAGCAGTTTTGGGGGCACAGGGCAGCCCCAGCATTTT.

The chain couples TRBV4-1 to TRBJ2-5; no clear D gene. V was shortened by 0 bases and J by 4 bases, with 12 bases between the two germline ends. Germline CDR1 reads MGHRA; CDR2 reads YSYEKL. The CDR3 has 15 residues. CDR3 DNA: TGCGCCAGCAGCCAAGATGGGTGGAGAGGAGAGACCCAGTACTTC. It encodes CASSQDGWRGETQYF.

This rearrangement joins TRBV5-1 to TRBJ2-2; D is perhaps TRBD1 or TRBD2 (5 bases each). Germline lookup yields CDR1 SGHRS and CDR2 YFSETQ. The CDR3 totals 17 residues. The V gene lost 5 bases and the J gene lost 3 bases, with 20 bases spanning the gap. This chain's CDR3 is CASRLRGSGRDTGELFF. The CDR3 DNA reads TGCGCCAGCAGATTACGGGGATCGGGGCGAGACACCGGGGAGCTGTTTTTT.

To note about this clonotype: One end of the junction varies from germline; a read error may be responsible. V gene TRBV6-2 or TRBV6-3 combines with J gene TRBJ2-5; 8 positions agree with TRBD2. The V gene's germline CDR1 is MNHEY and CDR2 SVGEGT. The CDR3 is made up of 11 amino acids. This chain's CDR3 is CASSTGTSPDF. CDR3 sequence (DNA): TGTGCCAGCAGTACCGGGACTAGTCCAGACTTC.

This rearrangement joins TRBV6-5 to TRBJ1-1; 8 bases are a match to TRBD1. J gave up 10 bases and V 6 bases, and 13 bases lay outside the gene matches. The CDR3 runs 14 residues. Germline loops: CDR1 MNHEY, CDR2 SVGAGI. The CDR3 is CASREPGTGSSAFF. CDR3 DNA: TGTGCCAGCAGAGAACCCGGGACAGGTTCTTCAGCTTTCTTT.

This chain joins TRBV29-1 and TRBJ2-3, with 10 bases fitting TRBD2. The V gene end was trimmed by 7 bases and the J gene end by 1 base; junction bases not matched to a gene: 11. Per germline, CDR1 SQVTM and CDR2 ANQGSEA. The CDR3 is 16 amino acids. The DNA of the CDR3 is TGCAGCGCTACCCTTGTAGCGGGAGGAGGCACAGATACGCAGTATTTT. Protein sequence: CSATLVAGGGTDTQYF.

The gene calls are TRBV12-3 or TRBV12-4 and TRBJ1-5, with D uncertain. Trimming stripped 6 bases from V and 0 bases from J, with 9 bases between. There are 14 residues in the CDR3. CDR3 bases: TGTGCCAGCAGCCCCGATTATAGCAATCAGCCCCAGCATTTT. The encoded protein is CASSPDYSNQPQHF.

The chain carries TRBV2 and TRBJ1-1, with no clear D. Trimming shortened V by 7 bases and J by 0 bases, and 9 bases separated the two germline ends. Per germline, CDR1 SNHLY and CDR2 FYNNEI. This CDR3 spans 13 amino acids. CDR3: CASTKSLNTEAFF. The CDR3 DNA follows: TGTGCCAGCACCAAAAGCCTGAACACTGAAGCTTTCTTT.

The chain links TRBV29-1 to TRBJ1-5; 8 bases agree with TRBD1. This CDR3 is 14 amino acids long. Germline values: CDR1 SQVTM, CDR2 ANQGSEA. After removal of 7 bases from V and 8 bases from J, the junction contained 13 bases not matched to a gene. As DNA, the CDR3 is TGCAGCGCTTCCAGGGGGCCGGGTATGGAGCCCCAGCATTTT. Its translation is CSASRGPGMEPQHF.

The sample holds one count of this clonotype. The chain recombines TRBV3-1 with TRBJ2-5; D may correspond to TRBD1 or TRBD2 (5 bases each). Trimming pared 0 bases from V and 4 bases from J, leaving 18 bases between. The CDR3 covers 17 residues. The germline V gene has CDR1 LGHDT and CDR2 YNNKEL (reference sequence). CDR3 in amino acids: CASSQERRGRAAETQYF. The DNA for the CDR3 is TGTGCCAGCAGCCAAGAGAGACGGGGCAGGGCGGCAGAGACCCAGTACTTC.